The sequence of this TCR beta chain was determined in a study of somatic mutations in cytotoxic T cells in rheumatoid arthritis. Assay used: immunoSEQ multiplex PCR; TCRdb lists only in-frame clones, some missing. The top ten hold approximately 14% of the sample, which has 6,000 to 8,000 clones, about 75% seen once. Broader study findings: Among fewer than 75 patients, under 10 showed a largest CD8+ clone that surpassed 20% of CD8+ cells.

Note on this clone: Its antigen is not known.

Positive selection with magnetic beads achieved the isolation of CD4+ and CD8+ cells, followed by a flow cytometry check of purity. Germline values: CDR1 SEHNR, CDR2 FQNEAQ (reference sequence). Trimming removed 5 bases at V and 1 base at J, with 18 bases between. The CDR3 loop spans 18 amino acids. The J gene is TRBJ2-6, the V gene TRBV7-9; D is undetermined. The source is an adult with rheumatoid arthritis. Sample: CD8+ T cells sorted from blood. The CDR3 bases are TGTGCCAGCAGCCTCTTGAACTTCCCCACGTCTGGGGCCAACGTCCTGACTTTC. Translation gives CASSLLNFPTSGANVLTF.